The present entry profiles one TCR beta chain with its context. This clone was seen many times. There is no known antigen for this receptor. Base qualities are not recorded, but no much larger clone differs from it by a single base. The CDR3 numbers 14 residues from cysteine through phenylalanine. The only DNA kept is the CDR3, 42 bases in frame from the first base. From V the trimming removes 5 bases and from J it removes 10 bases, while the gene matches leave 8 bases of the junction unaccounted for. The germline V gene specifies WSHSY as CDR1 and SAAADI as CDR2. TRB sequencing was run on genomic DNA with either the immunoSEQ assay at survey resolution or the hsTCRB kit. Per the authors' processing: Initial read processing used immunoSEQ software, and repertoire analyses used the LymphoSeq R package. Clonality was calculated as 1 minus normalized Shannon entropy, and the Gini coefficient was also calculated for each TRB dataset. To infer phenotypes in unsorted samples, TRB sequences from sorted subsets of the recipient or donor were mapped onto the unsorted samples of the same recipient. TCRdb provides this immuneACCESS table in a form limited to in-frame rearrangements. Some clones are lacking; in checked studies, under half of them reflect an unresolved V gene, and why the rest are absent is not known. Clonal size and the V and J genes are those of that table, whereas D and trimming came from the DNA. This sample contains about 36,000 clones, none of which is a singleton. Around 1.2% of the sample is in the top ten clones.

The sample is drawn from a study of T cells after posttransplantation cyclophosphamide (dated by TCRdb to about 2016). With regard to the full study: The study tracked T cell repertoire reconstitution by TRB sequencing after myeloablative bone marrow transplantation using posttransplantation cyclophosphamide as GVHD prophylaxis. Public TRB sequences were searched against a database of over 3,500 sequences associated with responses to pathogens, tumor antigens, self-antigens and alloantigens. Because TRA and TRB clonality were tightly correlated in nine or ten samples, subsequent TCR analyses were focused on TRB only. Blood from all 35 or so PTCy patients with 1-year posttransplant specimens was subjected to TRB sequencing. Samples from approximately 37 PTCy-treated patients, along with samples from approximately 15 of their related bone marrow donors, underwent antigen receptor sequencing. In 3 patients, up to about 3 additional blood samples taken between 2 and 5.2 years after transplant also underwent TRB sequencing, as did pretransplant blood from 4 patients.

Broad study findings and their caveats: Across the roughly 48 patients, TRB clonality was highly associated with recipient CMV seropositivity and CMV reactivation, and diversity with PTCy was similar to that in the CNI/methotrexate controls. The TRB repertoires of T cells infiltrating skin or GI tract showed only limited overlap with the TRB repertoires of T cells in blood. Donor-recipient similarity was low at 1-2 months but rose over the first year, and later blood repertoires were often dominated by donor CD8+ memory clones.

On the day of marrow donation, related bone marrow donors gave peripheral blood samples. Peripheral blood and bone marrow mononuclear cells were isolated by Ficoll-Hypaque density centrifugation and cryopreserved. Source material: PBMCs. This TCR was recovered from a girl between 10 and 17 years old in good health, CMV-negative, and a related stem cell transplant donor. The chain couples TRBV10-2 to TRBJ2-6, and 7 bases in between align with TRBD1. The CDR3 has the sequence CASSPDRTDNVLTF. The nucleotide sequence reads TGCGCCAGCAGTCCGGACAGGACTGATAACGTCCTGACTTTC.